One T cell receptor beta chain is described in this entry. Its antigen is as yet unknown. This entry is derived from a study of beta chain features in type 1 diabetes. TCRB transcripts that were expressed got sequenced, as all of the isolated RNA had been reverse transcribed. The method was immunoSEQ multiplex PCR; TCRdb's version includes in-frame clones alone and lacks a portion of them. The sample contains hundreds of thousands of clones, around 15% of which appear only once. Trimming removed 8 bases at V and 0 bases at J, with 13 bases between. Germline V lookup: CDR1 SNHLY, CDR2 FYNNEI. The CDR3 extends over 15 amino acids. The study's findings and limits: TCRB CDR3s from Type 1 diabetes patients were moderately but significantly shorter in all four CD4+ subsets.

The sequencing input was naive CD4+ T cells from blood. This chain links TRBV2 with TRBJ1-4; D remains ambiguous. The receptor was isolated from a man between 18 and 29 years old with type 1 diabetes. The CDR3, as DNA: TGTGCCAGCCACAAGGAGCTTGCAACTAATGAAAAACTGTTTTTT. It is translated as CASHKELATNEKLFF.